This T cell receptor (beta chain) was captured by sequencing in a study of blood T cell repertoires in COVID-19. This table comes from immunoSEQ multiplex PCR, and its TCRdb copy is limited to in-frame clones, with some not included. Altogether 40,000 to 60,000 clones are present, 85% to 90% being singletons, with the ten largest covering approximately 2.5%. Germline-derived CDR1 and CDR2 are SGHTA and FQGTGA. The CDR3 length is 15 residues. Trimming took 0 bases from V and 0 from J, leaving 8 bases between them. The V and J genes are TRBV7-3 and TRBJ1-1; D not certain. The sequencing sample was made of peripheral blood. This receptor was taken from a woman of 80 years or more with COVID-19, enrolled during active disease. The DNA of the CDR3 is TGTGCCAGCAGCTTAACTTCAGTGCTGAACACTGAAGCTTTCTTT. Protein: CASSLTSVLNTEAFF.